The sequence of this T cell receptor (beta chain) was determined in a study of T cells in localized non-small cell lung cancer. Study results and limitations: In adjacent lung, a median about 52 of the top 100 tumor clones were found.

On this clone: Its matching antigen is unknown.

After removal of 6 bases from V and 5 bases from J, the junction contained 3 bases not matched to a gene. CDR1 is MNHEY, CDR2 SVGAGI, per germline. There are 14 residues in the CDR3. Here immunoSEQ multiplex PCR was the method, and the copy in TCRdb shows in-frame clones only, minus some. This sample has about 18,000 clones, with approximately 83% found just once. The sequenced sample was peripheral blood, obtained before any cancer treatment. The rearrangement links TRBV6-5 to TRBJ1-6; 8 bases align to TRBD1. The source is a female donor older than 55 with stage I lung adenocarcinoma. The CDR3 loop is CASRAGGNNSPLHF. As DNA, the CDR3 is TGTGCCAGCAGGGCAGGGGGCAATAATTCACCCCTCCACTTT.